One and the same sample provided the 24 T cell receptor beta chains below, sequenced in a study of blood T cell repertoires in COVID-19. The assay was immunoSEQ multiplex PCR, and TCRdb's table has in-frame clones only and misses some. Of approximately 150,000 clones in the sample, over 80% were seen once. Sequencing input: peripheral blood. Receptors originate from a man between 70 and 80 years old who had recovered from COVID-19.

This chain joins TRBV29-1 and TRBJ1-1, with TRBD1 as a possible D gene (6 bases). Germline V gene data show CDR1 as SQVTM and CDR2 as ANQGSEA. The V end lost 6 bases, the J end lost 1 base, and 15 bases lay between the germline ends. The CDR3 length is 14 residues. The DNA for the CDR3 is TGCAGCGTGGCAGGGAGGGGGGAGAACACTGAAGCTTTCTTT. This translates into CSVAGRGENTEAFF.

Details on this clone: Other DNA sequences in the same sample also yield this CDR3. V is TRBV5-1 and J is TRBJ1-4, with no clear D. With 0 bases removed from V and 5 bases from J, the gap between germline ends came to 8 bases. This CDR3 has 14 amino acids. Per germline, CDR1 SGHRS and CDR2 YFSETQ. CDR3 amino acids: CASSLAGGNEKLFF. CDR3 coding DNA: TGCGCCAGCAGCTTGGCTGGAGGGAATGAAAAACTGTTTTTT.

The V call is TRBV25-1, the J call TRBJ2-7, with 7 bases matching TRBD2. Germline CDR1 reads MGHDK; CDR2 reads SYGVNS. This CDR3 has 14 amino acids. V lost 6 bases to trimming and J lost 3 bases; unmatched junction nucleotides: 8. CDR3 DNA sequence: TGTGCCAGCAGGGGAGCGGGATCTTTCTACGAGCAGTACTTC. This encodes CASRGAGSFYEQYF.

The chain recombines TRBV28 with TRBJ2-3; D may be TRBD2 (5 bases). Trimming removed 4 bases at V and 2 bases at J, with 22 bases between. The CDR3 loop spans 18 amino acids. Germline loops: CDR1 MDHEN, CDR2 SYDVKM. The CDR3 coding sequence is TGTGCCAGCAGTTCCACCCGGGATAGCAGAGACTACACAGATACGCAGTATTTT. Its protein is CASSSTRDSRDYTDTQYF.

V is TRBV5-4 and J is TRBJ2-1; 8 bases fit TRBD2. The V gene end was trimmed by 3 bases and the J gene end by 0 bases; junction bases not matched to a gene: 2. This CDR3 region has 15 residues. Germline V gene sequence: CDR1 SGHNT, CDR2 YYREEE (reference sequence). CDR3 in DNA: TGTGCCAGCAGCTGGGGGACTAGCTCCTACAATGAGCAGTTCTTC. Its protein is CASSWGTSSYNEQFF. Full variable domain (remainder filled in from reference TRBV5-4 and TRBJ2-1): ETGVTQSPTHLIKTRGQQVTLRCSSQSGHNTVSWYQQALGQGPQFIFQYYREEENGRGNFPPRFSGLQFPNYSSELNVNALELDDSALYLCASSWGTSSYNEQFFGPGTRLTVL.

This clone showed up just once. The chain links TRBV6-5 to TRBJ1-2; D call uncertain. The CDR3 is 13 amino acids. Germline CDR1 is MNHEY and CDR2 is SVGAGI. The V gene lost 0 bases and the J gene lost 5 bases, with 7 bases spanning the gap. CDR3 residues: CASSYSTGYGYTF. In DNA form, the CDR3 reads TGTGCCAGCAGTTACTCGACCGGGTATGGCTACACCTTC.

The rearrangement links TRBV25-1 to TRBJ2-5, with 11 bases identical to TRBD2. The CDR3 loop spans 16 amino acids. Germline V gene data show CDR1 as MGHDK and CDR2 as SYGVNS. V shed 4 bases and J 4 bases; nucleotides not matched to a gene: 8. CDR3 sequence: CASSVGTSGRVETQYF. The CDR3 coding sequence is TGTGCCAGCAGTGTCGGGACTAGCGGAAGGGTAGAGACCCAGTACTTC.

The CDR3 DNA follows: TGTGCCAGCAGCGTCATGCCTAGCGGGACGAACACCGGGGAGCTGTTTTTT. Its translation is CASSVMPSGTNTGELFF. This chain links TRBV9 with TRBJ2-2; TRBD2 agrees at 9 bases. The CDR3 consists of 17 residues. V shed 2 bases and J 0 bases; nucleotides not matched to a gene: 5. CDR1 and CDR2 (germline): SGDLS, YYNGEE.

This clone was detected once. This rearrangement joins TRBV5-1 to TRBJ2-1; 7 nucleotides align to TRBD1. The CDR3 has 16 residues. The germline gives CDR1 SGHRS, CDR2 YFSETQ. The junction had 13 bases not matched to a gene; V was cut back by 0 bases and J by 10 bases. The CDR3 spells CASSLVLTGPGVEQFF. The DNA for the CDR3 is TGCGCCAGCAGCTTGGTTTTGACAGGGCCTGGGGTAGAGCAGTTCTTC.

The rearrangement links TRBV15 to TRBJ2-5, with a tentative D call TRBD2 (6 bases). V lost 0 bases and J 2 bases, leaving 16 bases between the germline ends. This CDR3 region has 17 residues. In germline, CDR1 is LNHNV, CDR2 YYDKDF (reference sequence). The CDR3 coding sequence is TGTGCCACCAGCAGAGAGCCTCTTCTAGCGCGACAAGAGACCCAGTACTTC. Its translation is CATSREPLLARQETQYF.

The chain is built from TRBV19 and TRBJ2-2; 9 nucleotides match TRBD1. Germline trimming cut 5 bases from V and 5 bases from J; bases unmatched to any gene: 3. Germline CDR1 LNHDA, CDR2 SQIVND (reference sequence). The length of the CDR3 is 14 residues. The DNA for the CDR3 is TGTGCCAGTAGTTCAGGACAGGGGACCGGGGAGCTGTTTTTT. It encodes CASSSGQGTGELFF.

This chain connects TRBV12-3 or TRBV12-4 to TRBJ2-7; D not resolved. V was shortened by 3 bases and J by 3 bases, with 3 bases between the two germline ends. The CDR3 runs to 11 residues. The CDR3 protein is CASSFYYEQYF. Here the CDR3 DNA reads TGTGCCAGCAGTTTCTACTACGAGCAGTACTTC.

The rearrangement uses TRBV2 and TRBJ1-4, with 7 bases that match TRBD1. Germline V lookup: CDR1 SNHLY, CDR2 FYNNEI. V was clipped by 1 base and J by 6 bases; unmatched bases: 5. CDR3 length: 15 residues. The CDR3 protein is CASSEVGRGDEKLFF. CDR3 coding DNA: TGTGCCAGCAGTGAAGTGGGCAGGGGGGATGAAAAACTGTTTTTT. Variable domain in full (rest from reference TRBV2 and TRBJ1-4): EPEVTQTPSHQVTQMGQEVILRCVPISNHLYFYWYRQILGQKVEFLVSFYNNEISEKSEIFDDQFSVERPDGSNFTLKIRSTKLEDSAMYFCASSEVGRGDEKLFFGSGTQLSVL.

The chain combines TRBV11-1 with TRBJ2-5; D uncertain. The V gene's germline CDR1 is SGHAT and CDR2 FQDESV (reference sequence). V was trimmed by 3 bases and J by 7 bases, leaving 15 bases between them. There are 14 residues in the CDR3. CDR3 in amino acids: CASSLNEPQLTQYF. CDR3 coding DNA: TGTGCCAGCAGCTTGAACGAACCTCAGTTGACCCAGTACTTC.

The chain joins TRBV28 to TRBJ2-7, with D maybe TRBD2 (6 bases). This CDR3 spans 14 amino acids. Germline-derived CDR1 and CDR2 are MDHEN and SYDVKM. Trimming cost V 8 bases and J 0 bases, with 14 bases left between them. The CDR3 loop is CASRLAVSSYEQYF. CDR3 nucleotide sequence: TGTGCCAGCCGATTAGCGGTTAGCTCCTACGAGCAGTACTTC.

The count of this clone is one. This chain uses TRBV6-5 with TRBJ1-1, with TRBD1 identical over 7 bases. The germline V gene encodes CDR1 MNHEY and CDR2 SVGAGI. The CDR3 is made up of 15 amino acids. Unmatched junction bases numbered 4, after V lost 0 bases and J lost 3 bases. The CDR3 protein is CASSYSRGLYTEAFF. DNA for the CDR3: TGTGCCAGCAGTTACTCGAGGGGGCTTTACACTGAAGCTTTCTTT.

The CDR3 is CATTKGGATNEKLFF. CDR3 DNA: TGTGCCACCACAAAAGGGGGTGCAACTAATGAAAAACTGTTTTTT. The chain links TRBV15 to TRBJ1-4; possible D gene TRBD1, 6 bases. Trimming stripped 7 bases from V and 0 bases from J, with 12 bases between. Germline V gene sequence: CDR1 LNHNV, CDR2 YYDKDF (reference sequence). The CDR3 consists of 15 residues.

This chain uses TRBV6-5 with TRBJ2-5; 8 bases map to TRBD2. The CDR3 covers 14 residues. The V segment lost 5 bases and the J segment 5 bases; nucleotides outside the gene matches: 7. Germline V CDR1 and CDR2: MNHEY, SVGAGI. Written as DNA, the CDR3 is TGTGCCAGCAGTCCCCGGGGGGGCAGGGAGACCCAGTACTTC. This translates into CASSPRGGRETQYF.

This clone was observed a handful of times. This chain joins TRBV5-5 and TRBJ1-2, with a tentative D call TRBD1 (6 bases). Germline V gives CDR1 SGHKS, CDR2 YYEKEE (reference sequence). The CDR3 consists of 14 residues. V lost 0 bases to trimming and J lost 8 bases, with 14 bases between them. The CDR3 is CASSLVQGQGGYTF. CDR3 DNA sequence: TGTGCCAGCAGCTTGGTGCAAGGGCAGGGGGGCTACACCTTC. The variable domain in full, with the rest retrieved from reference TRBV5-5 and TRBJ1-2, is DAGVTQSPTHLIKTRGQQVTLRCSPISGHKSVSWYQQVLGQGPQFIFQYYEKEERGRGNFPDRFSARQFPNYSSELNVNALLLGDSALYLCASSLVQGQGGYTFGSGTRLTVV.

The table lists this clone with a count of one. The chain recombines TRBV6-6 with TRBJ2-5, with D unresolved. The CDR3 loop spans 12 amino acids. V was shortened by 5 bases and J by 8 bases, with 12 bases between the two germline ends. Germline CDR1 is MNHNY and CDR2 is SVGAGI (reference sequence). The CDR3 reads CASSDTSKTQYF. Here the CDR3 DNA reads TGTGCCAGCAGTGACACGTCGAAAACCCAGTACTTC.

Here the CDR3 reads CASSQARGYNEQFF. The CDR3 nucleotides are TGCGCCAGCAGCCAAGCCAGGGGATACAATGAGCAGTTCTTC. The chain has TRBV4-3 and TRBJ2-1; a weak D match, TRBD1 (6 bases). V dropped 1 base and J dropped 4 bases, with 8 bases sitting between them. Germline CDR1 and CDR2: LGHNA and YSLEER. The length of the CDR3 is 14 residues.

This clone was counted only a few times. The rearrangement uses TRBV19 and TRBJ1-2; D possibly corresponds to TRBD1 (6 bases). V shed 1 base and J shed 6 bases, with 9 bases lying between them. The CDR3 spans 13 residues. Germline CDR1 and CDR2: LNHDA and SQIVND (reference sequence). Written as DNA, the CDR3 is TGTGCCAGTAGTATAGGGGGGCACGATGGCTACACCTTC. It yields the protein CASSIGGHDGYTF.

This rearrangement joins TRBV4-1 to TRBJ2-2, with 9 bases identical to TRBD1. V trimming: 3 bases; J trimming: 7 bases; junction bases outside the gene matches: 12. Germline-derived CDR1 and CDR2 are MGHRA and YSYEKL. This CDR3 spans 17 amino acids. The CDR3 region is CASSQDLGQGRVGELFF. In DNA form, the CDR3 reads TGCGCCAGCAGCCAGGATCTTGGACAGGGGAGGGTCGGGGAGCTGTTTTTT.

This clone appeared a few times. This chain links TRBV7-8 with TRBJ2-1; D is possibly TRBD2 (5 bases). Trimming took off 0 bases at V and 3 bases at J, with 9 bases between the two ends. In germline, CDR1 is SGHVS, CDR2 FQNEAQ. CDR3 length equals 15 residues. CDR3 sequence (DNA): TGTGCCAGCAGCTTAGCAAAAACTAGCTACAATGAGCAGTTCTTC. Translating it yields CASSLAKTSYNEQFF.